This is a list of T cell receptor beta chains from one sample in a study of blood T cell repertoires in COVID-19. Data came from immunoSEQ multiplex PCR; TCRdb stores just in-frame clones and leaves some out. The sample carries about 260,000 clones, about nine tenths recorded once. Material for sequencing was peripheral blood. All receptors come from a man in his forties with active or convalescent COVID-19. The CDR3 runs from the conserved cysteine through the conserved F or W. The order of the fields is CDR3 DNA, CDR3 protein, J gene, clone size, V gene, D gene. D genes are given only for firm matches. A clone size is listed for some rows: how often the clone was seen (once, few, many), or a class if it is expanded.

CDR3 DNA: TGTGCCAGCAGCTCTCGGACAGGGGGGACCTCTGGAAACACCATATATTTT
CDR3 protein: CASSSRTGGTSGNTIYF
J gene: TRBJ1-3
clone size: -
V gene: TRBV7-9
D gene: TRBD1

CDR3 DNA: TGTGCCTGGGGTCCGTCCTCCTCCTACGAGCAGTACTTC
CDR3 protein: CAWGPSSSYEQYF
J gene: TRBJ2-7
clone size: -
V gene: TRBV30
D gene: -

CDR3 DNA: TGTGCCAGCAGCTTAGGCGGCACAGGTAGTAGCGGCTACACCTTC
CDR3 protein: CASSLGGTGSSGYTF
J gene: TRBJ1-2
clone size: -
V gene: TRBV5-4
D gene: -

CDR3 DNA: TGTGCCAGCAGCGGGACAGGGCAGGGAGAGACCCAGTACTTC
CDR3 protein: CASSGTGQGETQYF
J gene: TRBJ2-5
clone size: -
V gene: TRBV5-5
D gene: TRBD1

CDR3 DNA: TGTGCCACCAGTGCCCCGGGACTGGGGGACAATGAGCAGTTCTTC
CDR3 protein: CATSAPGLGDNEQFF
J gene: TRBJ2-1
clone size: -
V gene: TRBV24-1
D gene: -

CDR3 DNA: TGTGCCAGTAAGCTCCTTAGGCAGGGGGCTTATTCACCCCTCCACTTT
CDR3 protein: CASKLLRQGAYSPLHF
J gene: TRBJ1-6
clone size: -
V gene: TRBV19
D gene: TRBD1

CDR3 DNA: TGCGCCAGCGGGGCAGGGCCTAGCACAGATACGCAGTATTTT
CDR3 protein: CASGAGPSTDTQYF
J gene: TRBJ2-3
clone size: -
V gene: TRBV5-1
D gene: -

CDR3 DNA: TGTGCTAGTGGTTTGGGGCAGGGGTGCACCGGGGAGCTGTTTTTT
CDR3 protein: CASGLGQGCTGELFF
J gene: TRBJ2-2
clone size: -
V gene: TRBV12-5
D gene: -

CDR3 DNA: TGTGCCAGTAGTATGTCCCCAGGGGGATTGCCCCCAGGGGACACAGATACGCAGTATTTT
CDR3 protein: CASSMSPGGLPPGDTDTQYF
J gene: TRBJ2-3
clone size: -
V gene: TRBV19
D gene: TRBD1

CDR3 DNA: TGTGCCAGCAGCCCAGGACAGGGGGGGAATCAGCCCCAGCATTTT
CDR3 protein: CASSPGQGGNQPQHF
J gene: TRBJ1-5
clone size: -
V gene: TRBV28
D gene: TRBD1

CDR3 DNA: TGTGCCAGCAGCCAAGACAGGGTTAGGGCAGATACGCAGTATTTT
CDR3 protein: CASSQDRVRADTQYF
J gene: TRBJ2-3
clone size: -
V gene: TRBV3-1/TRBV3-2
D gene: -

CDR3 DNA: TGTGCCAGCTCACCCGTCCTGGACAGGGGGAAAGCAACTAATGAAAAACTGTTTTTT
CDR3 protein: CASSPVLDRGKATNEKLFF
J gene: TRBJ1-4
clone size: once
V gene: TRBV18
D gene: TRBD1

CDR3 DNA: TGTGCCAGCTGGGGCGACAGAATGAACACTGAAGCTTTCTTT
CDR3 protein: CASWGDRMNTEAFF
J gene: TRBJ1-1
clone size: -
V gene: TRBV21-1
D gene: -

CDR3 DNA: TGTGCCTGGATCCGGTTCACTGAAGCTTTCTTT
CDR3 protein: CAWIRFTEAFF
J gene: TRBJ1-1
clone size: -
V gene: TRBV30
D gene: -

CDR3 DNA: TGTGCCAGCAGCGTTTCAGGGGGTTCCTATGGCTACACCTTC
CDR3 protein: CASSVSGGSYGYTF
J gene: TRBJ1-2
clone size: -
V gene: TRBV9
D gene: TRBD1

CDR3 DNA: TGTGCCAGCAGCACCCCAGGACAGTTCTGGGGCTACACCTTC
CDR3 protein: CASSTPGQFWGYTF
J gene: TRBJ1-2
clone size: many
V gene: TRBV5-4
D gene: -

CDR3 DNA: TGTGCCAGCAGCGTAGGGCCCCGCCCAACCGGGACAGGGAACACTGAAGCTTTCTTT
CDR3 protein: CASSVGPRPTGTGNTEAFF
J gene: TRBJ1-1
clone size: -
V gene: TRBV9
D gene: TRBD1

CDR3 DNA: TGTGCCAGCAGCTGGACACCCACCGGGGAGCTGTTTTTT
CDR3 protein: CASSWTPTGELFF
J gene: TRBJ2-2
clone size: -
V gene: TRBV5-8
D gene: -

CDR3 DNA: TGTGCCAGCAGCGACACTAGCGGGAGTATCTACGAGCAGTACTTC
CDR3 protein: CASSDTSGSIYEQYF
J gene: TRBJ2-7
clone size: -
V gene: TRBV6-5
D gene: TRBD2

CDR3 DNA: TGTGCCAGCAGTGAGCGGGCGGAGACCCAGTACTTC
CDR3 protein: CASSERAETQYF
J gene: TRBJ2-5
clone size: -
V gene: TRBV2
D gene: -

CDR3 DNA: TGCGCCAGCAGCCAAGTAGCTAGCGGAACCTACGAGCAGTACTTC
CDR3 protein: CASSQVASGTYEQYF
J gene: TRBJ2-7
clone size: -
V gene: TRBV4-1
D gene: TRBD2

CDR3 DNA: TGTGCCAGCTCCCGGGGGCAGGGGGCTTACGAGCAGTACTTC
CDR3 protein: CASSRGQGAYEQYF
J gene: TRBJ2-7
clone size: -
V gene: TRBV18
D gene: TRBD1

CDR3 DNA: TGCGCCAGCAGTGGGGGGACAGCCTACGAGCAGTACTTC
CDR3 protein: CASSGGTAYEQYF
J gene: TRBJ2-7
clone size: -
V gene: TRBV10-2
D gene: TRBD1

CDR3 DNA: TGCGCCAGCAGCGGGACAGGGGGCGTACGAGCTTTCTTT
CDR3 protein: CASSGTGGVRAFF
J gene: TRBJ1-1
clone size: -
V gene: TRBV5-1
D gene: TRBD1

CDR3 DNA: TGTGCCAGCAGCGAAATCGGACCACAGGTCTATGGCTACACCTTC
CDR3 protein: CASSEIGPQVYGYTF
J gene: TRBJ1-2
clone size: once
V gene: TRBV5-6
D gene: -

CDR3 DNA: TGTGCCTCTCGAGGTCTCTACAATGAGCAGTTCTTC
CDR3 protein: CASRGLYNEQFF
J gene: TRBJ2-1
clone size: once
V gene: TRBV30
D gene: -

CDR3 DNA: TGTGCCAGCAGCTTATTCGGGGTTAATCAGCCCCAGCATTTT
CDR3 protein: CASSLFGVNQPQHF
J gene: TRBJ1-5
clone size: -
V gene: TRBV5-5
D gene: -

CDR3 DNA: TGTGCCAGCAGCCAGTCACCGGGACAGGGTTTTTCTGGAAACACCATATATTTT
CDR3 protein: CASSQSPGQGFSGNTIYF
J gene: TRBJ1-3
clone size: -
V gene: TRBV3-1/TRBV3-2
D gene: TRBD1

CDR3 DNA: TGTGCCAGCAGCCCCATTAGCGGGGGGGACAATGAGCAGTTCTTC
CDR3 protein: CASSPISGGDNEQFF
J gene: TRBJ2-1
clone size: -
V gene: TRBV5-6
D gene: TRBD2